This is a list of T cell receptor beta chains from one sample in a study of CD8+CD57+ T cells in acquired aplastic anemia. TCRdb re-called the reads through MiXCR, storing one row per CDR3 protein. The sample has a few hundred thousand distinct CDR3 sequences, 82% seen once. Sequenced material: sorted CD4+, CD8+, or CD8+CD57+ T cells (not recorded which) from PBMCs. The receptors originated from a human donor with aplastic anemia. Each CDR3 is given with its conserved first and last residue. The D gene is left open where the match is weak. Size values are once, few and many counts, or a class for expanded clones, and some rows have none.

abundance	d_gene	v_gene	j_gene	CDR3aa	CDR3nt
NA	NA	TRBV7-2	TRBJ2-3	CASGDGERDTQYF	TGTGCCAGCGGGGACGGGGAGAGAGATACGCAGTATTTT
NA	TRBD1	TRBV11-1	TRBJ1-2	CASSLSTGENGYTF	TGTGCCAGCAGCTTAAGTACAGGGGAGAATGGCTACACCTTC
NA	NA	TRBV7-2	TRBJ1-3	CASSVGGAAENSIYF	TGTGCCAGCAGCGTAGGGGGGGCAGCTGAAAACAGCATATATTTT
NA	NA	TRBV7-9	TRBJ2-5	CASSPGRTHESHYF	TGTGCCAGCAGCCCTGGCAGGACGCACGAGTCCCACTACTTC
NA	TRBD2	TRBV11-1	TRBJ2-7	CASSSMTSGSISYEQYF	TGTGCCAGCAGCTCCATGACTAGCGGGTCCATATCCTACGAGCAGTACTTC
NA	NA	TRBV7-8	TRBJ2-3	CASSFDPGGTTQYF	TGTGCCAGCAGCTTTGATCCAGGCGGCACAACGCAGTATTTT
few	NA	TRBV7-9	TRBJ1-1	CASSRSGNTEAFF	TGTGCCAGCAGCCGTTCAGGGAACACTGAAGCTTTCTTT
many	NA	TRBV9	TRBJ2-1	CASSVAGDSYNEQFF	TGTGCCAGCAGCGTAGCGGGGGACTCCTACAATGAGCAGTTCTTC
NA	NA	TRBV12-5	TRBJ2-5	CASSFSETQYF	TGTGCCAGCAGTTTTAGTGAGACCCAGTACTTC
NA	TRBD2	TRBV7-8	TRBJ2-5	CASSLAGGPEKPYYF	TGTGCCAGCAGTTTAGCGGGAGGTCCCGAAAAGCCCTATTACTTC
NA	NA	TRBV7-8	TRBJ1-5	CASSLAGGPGPQYHF	TGTGCCAGCAGCTTAGCGGGAGGTCCCGGTCCGCAGTATCATTTT
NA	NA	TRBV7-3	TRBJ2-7	CASSGRGPAYEQYF	TGTGCCAGCAGCGGTCGGGGACCGGCCTACGAGCAGTACTTC
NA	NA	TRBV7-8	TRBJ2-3	CASSFAGRFDEQYF	TGTGCCAGCAGCTTCGCGGGACGGTTCGACGAGCAGTACTTT
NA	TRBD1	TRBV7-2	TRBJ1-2	CASSLAGTGGADYGYTF	TGTGCCAGCAGCTTAGCGGGAACAGGGGGCGCAGACTATGGCTACACCTTC
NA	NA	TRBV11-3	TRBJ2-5	CASSCTRSTQYF	TGTGCCAGCAGCTGTACGAGATCGACCCAGTACTTC
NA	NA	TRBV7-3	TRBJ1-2	CASSLTGSHGDNDTF	TGTGCCAGCAGCTTAACGGGTAGCCACGGGGACAACGACACCTTC
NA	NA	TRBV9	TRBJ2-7	CASSAESEMQYFYF	TGTGCCAGCAGCGCAGAGTCCGAGATGCAGTATTTTTACTTC
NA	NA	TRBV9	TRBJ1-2	CASSHTRRSYDTF	TGTGCCAGCAGCCATACTAGACGGAGCTACGATACGTTC
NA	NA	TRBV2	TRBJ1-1	CALRRTPVVLNTDAFF	TGTGCCCTCCGCCGGACACCCGTCGTCTTGAACACTGACGCTTTCTTT
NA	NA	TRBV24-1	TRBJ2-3	CATRDKSTGTQYF	TGTGCCACCAGGGACAAGAGCACAGGTACGCAGTATTTT
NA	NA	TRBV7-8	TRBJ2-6	CASSLAGSSDTNVLTF	TGTGCCAGCAGCTTAGCGGGAAGCTCCGATACGAACGTTCTGACTTTC
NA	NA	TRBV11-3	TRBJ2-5	CASSRGGEEETQYF	TGTGCCAGCAGCAGAGGCGGGGAGGAAGAGACCCAGTACTTC
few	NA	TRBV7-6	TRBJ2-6	CASSSTTGRVPSGANVLTF	TGTGCCAGCAGCTCCACTACAGGGAGGGTCCCCTCTGGGGCCAACGTCCTGACTTTC
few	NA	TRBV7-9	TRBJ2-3	CASSLGPTHYGYTF	TGTGCCAGCAGCTTGGGACCTACACACTATGGCTACACTTTT
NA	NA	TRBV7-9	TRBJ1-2	CASSLSGSYYGYTF	TGTGCCAGCAGCTTATCCGGTTCTTACTATGGCTACACCTTC
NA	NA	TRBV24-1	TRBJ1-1	CATSEGTEAFF	TGTGCCACCAGTGAGGGGACTGAAGCTTTCTTT
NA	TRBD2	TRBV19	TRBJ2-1	CASTTRTSGGKGEQFF	TGTGCCAGTACTACTAGGACTAGCGGGGGGAAGGGGGAGCAGTTCTTC
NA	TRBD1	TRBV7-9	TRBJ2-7	CASSLGQGNYGYTYF	TGTGCCAGCAGCTTAGGACAGGGCAACTATGGCTACACCTACTTC
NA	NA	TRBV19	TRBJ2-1	CASSIGAFAEKLQFF	TGTGCCAGTAGTATAGGGGCATTTGCAGAAAAACTGCAGTTTTTC
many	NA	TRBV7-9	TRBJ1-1	CASSYPVNTEAFF	TGTGCCAGCAGCTATCCAGTCAACACTGAAGCTTTCTTT
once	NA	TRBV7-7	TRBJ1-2	CASSQNHAGGYTF	TGTGCCAGCAGCCAAAACCACGCGGGTGGCTACACCTTC
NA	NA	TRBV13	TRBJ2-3	CASSLVACGNAQYF	TGTGCCAGCAGCTTAGTGGCCTGTGGCAATGCGCAGTATTTT
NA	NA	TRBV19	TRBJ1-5	CASSGDRRNQPQHF	TGTGCCAGTAGTGGAGACAGGAGGAATCAGCCCCAGCATTTT
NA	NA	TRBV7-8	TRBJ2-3	CASSFAGTDAPHF	TGTGCCAGCAGCTTCGCGGGCACTGATGCGCCGCATTTT
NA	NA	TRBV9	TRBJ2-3	CASSVGAATNQF	TGTGCCAGCAGCGTAGGGGCAGCGACGAATCAGTTC
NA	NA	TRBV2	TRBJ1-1	CASGVGDSDTLYFDPFF	TGTGCCAGCGGGGTAGGGGACTCTGATACGCTGTATTTTGACCCATTCTTT
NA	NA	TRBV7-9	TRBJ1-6	CASSPYNSPLHF	TGTGCCAGCAGCCCATATAATTCACCCCTCCACTTT
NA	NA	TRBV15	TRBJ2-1	CATSERQEREAQFF	TGTGCCACCAGCGAAAGACAGGAGCGAGAGGCGCAGTTCTTC
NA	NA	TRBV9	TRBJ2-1	CASSPRSEGSDEQFF	TGTGCCAGCAGCCCTCGGAGCGAGGGGTCCGATGAGCAGTTTTTC
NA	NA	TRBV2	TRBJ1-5	CASSEAYRDKQQHF	TGTGCCAGCAGTGAGGCGTATAGAGATAAGCAGCAGCATTTT
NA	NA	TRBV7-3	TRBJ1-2	CASSLRTEDTDSYTF	TGCGCCAGCAGCTTGAGGACAGAAGACACAGATAGCTACACCTTC
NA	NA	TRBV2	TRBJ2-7	CASNEGYEQYF	TGTGCCAGCAATGAGGGCTACGAGCAGTACTTC
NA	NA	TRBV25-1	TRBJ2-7	CASRDYTDEQYF	TGTGCCAGCAGGGACTACACGGACGAGCAGTACTTC
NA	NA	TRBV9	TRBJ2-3	CASGDGCTDTHYF	TGTGCCAGCGGCGACGGGTGCACAGATACGCATTATTTT
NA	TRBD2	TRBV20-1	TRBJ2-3	CSARGPTSGHTDTQYF	TGCAGTGCTAGAGGTCCAACTAGCGGGCACACAGATACGCAGTATTTT
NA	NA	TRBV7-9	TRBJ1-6	CASSLGGVPSGANLHF	TGTGCCAGCAGCTTAGGGGGGGTCCCCTCTGGTGCAAACCTCCACTTT
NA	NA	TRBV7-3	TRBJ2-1	CASSPAGLEQYFGQFF	NA
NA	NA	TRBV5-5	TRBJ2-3	CASSFRTSTDTQYF	TGTGCCAGCAGCTTCAGGACAAGCACAGATACGCAGTATTTT